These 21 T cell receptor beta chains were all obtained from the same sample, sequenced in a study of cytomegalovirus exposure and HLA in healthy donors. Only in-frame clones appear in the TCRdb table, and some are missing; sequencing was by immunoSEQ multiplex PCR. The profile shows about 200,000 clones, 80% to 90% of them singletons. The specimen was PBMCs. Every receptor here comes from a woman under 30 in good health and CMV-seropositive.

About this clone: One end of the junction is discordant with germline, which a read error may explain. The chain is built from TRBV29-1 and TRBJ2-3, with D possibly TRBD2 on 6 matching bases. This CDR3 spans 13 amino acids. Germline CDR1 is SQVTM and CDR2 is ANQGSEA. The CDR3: CSFDGGISDTQYF. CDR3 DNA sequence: TGCAGCTTTGATGGCGGGATTTCAGATACGCAGTATTTT.

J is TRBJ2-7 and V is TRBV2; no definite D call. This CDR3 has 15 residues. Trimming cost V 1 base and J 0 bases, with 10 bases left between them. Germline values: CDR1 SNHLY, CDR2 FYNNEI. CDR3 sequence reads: CASSEGHLSSYEQYF. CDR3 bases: TGTGCCAGCAGTGAAGGACATCTGAGCTCCTACGAGCAGTACTTC.

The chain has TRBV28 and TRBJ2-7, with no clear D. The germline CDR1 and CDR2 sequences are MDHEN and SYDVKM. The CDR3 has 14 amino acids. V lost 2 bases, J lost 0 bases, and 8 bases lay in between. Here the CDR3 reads CASSLSRRSYEQYF. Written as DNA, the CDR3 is TGTGCCAGCAGTTTAAGCCGCCGCTCCTACGAGCAGTACTTC.

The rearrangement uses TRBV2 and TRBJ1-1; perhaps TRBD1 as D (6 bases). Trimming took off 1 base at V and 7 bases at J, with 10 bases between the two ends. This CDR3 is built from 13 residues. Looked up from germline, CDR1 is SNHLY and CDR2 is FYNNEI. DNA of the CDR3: TGTGCCAGCAGTGAAGAGGCCAGGGGTGAAGCTTTCTTT. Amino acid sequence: CASSEEARGEAFF. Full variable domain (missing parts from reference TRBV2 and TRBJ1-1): EPEVTQTPSHQVTQMGQEVILRCVPISNHLYFYWYRQILGQKVEFLVSFYNNEISEKSEIFDDQFSVERPDGSNFTLKIRSTKLEDSAMYFCASSEEARGEAFFGQGTRLTVV.

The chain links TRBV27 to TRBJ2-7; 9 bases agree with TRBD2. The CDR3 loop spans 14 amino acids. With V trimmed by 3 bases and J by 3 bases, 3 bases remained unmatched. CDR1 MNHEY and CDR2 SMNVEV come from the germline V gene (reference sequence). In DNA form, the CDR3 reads TGTGCCAGCAGTTTCCAGACTAGCGGCTACGAGCAGTACTTC. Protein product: CASSFQTSGYEQYF.

The CDR3 nucleotides read TGTGCCAGCAGCGCGGCATCGATGACTCAGCCCCAGCATTTT. As protein: CASSAASMTQPQHF. The genes are TRBV2 and TRBJ1-5, with no clear D. There are 14 residues in the CDR3. The germline V gene encodes CDR1 SNHLY and CDR2 FYNNEI. V was shortened by 6 bases and J by 6 bases, with 15 bases between the two germline ends.

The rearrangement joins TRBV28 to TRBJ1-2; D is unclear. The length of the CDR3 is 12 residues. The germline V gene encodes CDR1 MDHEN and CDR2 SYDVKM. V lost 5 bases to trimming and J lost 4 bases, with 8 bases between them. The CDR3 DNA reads TGTGCCAGCAGTCCGCGGCGCTATGGCTACACCTTC. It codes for CASSPRRYGYTF.

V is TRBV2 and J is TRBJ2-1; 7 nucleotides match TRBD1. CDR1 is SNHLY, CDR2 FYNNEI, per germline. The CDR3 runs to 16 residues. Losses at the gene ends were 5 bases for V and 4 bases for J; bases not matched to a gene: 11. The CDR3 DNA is TGTGCCAGCAGTTCGTGGGGGACAGATCCTTACAATGAGCAGTTCTTC. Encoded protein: CASSSWGTDPYNEQFF.

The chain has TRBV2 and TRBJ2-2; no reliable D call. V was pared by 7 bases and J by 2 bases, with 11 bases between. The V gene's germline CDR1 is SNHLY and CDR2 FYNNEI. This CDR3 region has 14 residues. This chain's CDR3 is CASIALHNTGELFF. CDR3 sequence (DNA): TGTGCCAGCATAGCACTCCATAACACCGGGGAGCTGTTTTTT. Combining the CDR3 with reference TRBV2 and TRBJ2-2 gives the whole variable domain EPEVTQTPSHQVTQMGQEVILRCVPISNHLYFYWYRQILGQKVEFLVSFYNNEISEKSEIFDDQFSVERPDGSNFTLKIRSTKLEDSAMYFCASIALHNTGELFFGEGSRLTVL.

For the CDR3, the DNA is TGTGCCAGCAGATCCGGGGGGGCCGGAAACACCATATATTTT. This encodes CASRSGGAGNTIYF. The J gene is TRBJ1-3, the V gene TRBV27, with a tentative D call TRBD1 (6 bases). V was trimmed by 6 bases and J by 4 bases, leaving 13 bases between them. The CDR3 has 14 residues. The germline V gene encodes CDR1 MNHEY and CDR2 SMNVEV (reference sequence).

The CDR3 nucleotides read TGTGCCAGCAGTGCCGGGACAGGGAACACCGGGGAGCTGTTTTTT. Amino acids: CASSAGTGNTGELFF. The V gene is TRBV6-4, the J gene TRBJ2-2, with 8 bases matching TRBD1. CDR1 MRHNA and CDR2 SNTAGT come from the germline V gene. V lost 4 bases to trimming and J lost 1 base; unmatched junction nucleotides: 2. This CDR3 is built from 15 residues.

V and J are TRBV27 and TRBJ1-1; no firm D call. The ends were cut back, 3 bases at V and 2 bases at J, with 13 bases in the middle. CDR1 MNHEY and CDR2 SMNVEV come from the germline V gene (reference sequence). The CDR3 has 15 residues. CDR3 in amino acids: CASSFRGGGNTEAFF. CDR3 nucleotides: TGTGCCAGCAGTTTTCGCGGCGGAGGTAACACTGAAGCTTTCTTT.

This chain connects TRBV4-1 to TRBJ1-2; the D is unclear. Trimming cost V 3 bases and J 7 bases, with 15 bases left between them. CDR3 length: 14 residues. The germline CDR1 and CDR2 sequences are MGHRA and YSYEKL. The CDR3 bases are TGCGCCAGCAGCCAGCCTGGGAGGACGGTTGGCTACACCTTC. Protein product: CASSQPGRTVGYTF.

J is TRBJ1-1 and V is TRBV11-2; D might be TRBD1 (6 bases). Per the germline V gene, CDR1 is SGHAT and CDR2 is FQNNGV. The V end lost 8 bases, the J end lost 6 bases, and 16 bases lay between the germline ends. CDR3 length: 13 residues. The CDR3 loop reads CASCLAGASEAFF. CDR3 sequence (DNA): TGTGCCAGCTGCCTGGCGGGGGCATCTGAAGCTTTCTTT.

The CDR3 here is CSIAIGRTGYTF. The DNA for the CDR3 is TGCAGCATAGCCATCGGGAGGACTGGCTACACCTTC. The J gene is TRBJ1-2, the V gene TRBV29-1; D is unresolved. The CDR3 loop spans 12 amino acids. V dropped 8 bases and J dropped 7 bases, with 17 bases sitting between them. Germline assignment: CDR1 SQVTM and CDR2 ANQGSEA.

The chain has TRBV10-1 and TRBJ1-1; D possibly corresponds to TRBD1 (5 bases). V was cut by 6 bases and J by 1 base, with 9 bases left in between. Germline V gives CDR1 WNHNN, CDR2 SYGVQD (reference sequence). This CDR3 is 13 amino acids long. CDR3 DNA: TGCGCCAGCAGGGAGACAGCGAACACTGAAGCTTTCTTT. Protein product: CASRETANTEAFF.

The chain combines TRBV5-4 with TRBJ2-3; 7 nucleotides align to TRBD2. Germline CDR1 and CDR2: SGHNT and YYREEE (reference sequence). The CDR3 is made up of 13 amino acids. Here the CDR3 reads CAAGAGSADTQYF. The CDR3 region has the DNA TGTGCGGCTGGAGCGGGGAGCGCAGATACGCAGTATTTT.

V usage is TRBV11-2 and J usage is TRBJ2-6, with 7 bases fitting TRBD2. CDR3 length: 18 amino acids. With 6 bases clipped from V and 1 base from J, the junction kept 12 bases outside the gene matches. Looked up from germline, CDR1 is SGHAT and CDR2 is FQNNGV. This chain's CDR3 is CASRLAWGGDSGANVLTF. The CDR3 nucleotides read TGTGCCAGCAGACTAGCCTGGGGGGGGGATTCTGGGGCCAACGTCCTGACTTTC.

The CDR3 region is CASSLVLADSYEQYF. CDR3 nucleotide sequence: TGTGCCAGCAGCTTAGTACTAGCGGACTCCTACGAGCAGTACTTC. The rearrangement links TRBV11-2 to TRBJ2-7, with 8 bases lining up with TRBD2. CDR1 and CDR2 from the germline V gene are SGHAT and FQNNGV. The CDR3 has 15 residues. J was trimmed by 0 bases and V by 1 base; bases with no gene match: 2.

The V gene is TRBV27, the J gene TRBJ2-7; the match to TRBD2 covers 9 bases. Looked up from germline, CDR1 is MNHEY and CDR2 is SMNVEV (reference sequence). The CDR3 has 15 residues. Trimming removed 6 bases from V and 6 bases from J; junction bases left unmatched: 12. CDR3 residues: CASRRAGLALSEQYF. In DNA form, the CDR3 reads TGTGCCAGCAGGCGAGCGGGACTAGCCCTTAGCGAGCAGTACTTC.

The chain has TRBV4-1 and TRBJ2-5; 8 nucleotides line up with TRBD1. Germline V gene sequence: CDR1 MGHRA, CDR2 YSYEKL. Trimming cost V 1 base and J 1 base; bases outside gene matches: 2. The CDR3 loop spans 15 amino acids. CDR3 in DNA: TGCGCCAGCAGCCAAGCAGACAGGGGCCAAGAGACCCAGTACTTC. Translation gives CASSQADRGQETQYF.